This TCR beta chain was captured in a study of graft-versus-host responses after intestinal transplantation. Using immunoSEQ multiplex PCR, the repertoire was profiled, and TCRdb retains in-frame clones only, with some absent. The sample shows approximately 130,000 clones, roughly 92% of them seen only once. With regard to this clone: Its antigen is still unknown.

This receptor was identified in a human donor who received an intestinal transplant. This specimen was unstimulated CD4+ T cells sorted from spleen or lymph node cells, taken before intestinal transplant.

As DNA, the CDR3 is TGTGCCAGCAGCTTAGATACGGTTCGCCCGGGGGGCGGAGAGACCCAGTACTTC. The encoded protein is CASSLDTVRPGGGETQYF. The chain couples TRBV11-3 to TRBJ2-5, with a possible D match to TRBD2 (7 bases). Germline V gene data show CDR1 as SGHNT and CDR2 as YENEEA. Trimming left V 0 bases short and J 4 bases short, with 21 bases between. This CDR3 has 18 residues.